These 9 T cell receptor beta chains were all obtained from the same sample, sequenced in a study of identifying expanded T cells in peripheral blood. The assay was immunoSEQ multiplex PCR, and TCRdb's table has in-frame clones only and misses some. This table holds approximately 90,000 clones, 88% found once. Sequencing was done on a sample of blood. The source of these receptors is a person between 18 and 75 years old in good health.

V is TRBV4-3 and J is TRBJ1-1; a weak D match, TRBD1 (5 bases). V was cut by 3 bases and J by 4 bases, with 12 bases left in between. The CDR3 consists of 14 residues. Germline V lookup: CDR1 LGHNA, CDR2 YSLEER. CDR3 sequence: CASSQGRVLTEAFF. In nucleotides, the CDR3 is TGCGCCAGCAGCCAGGGACGGGTTCTCACTGAAGCTTTCTTT.

The table lists this clone with a count of one. Here the CDR3 DNA reads TGTGCCAGCTCACCAGGTTCTAGCGGGATCACAGATACGCAGTATTTT. Translation gives CASSPGSSGITDTQYF. The chain is built from TRBV18 and TRBJ2-3, with 9 positions matching TRBD2. The CDR3 is 16 residues long. Losses at the gene ends were 2 bases for V and 2 bases for J; bases not matched to a gene: 5. Per germline, CDR1 KGHSH and CDR2 LQKENI.

CDR3 DNA sequence: TGCGCCAGCAGCCAAGACAGGGGGCGCGGCGAGCAGTACTTC. This translates into CASSQDRGRGEQYF. The V and J genes are TRBV4-1 and TRBJ2-7; the match to TRBD1 covers 8 bases. This CDR3 is built from 14 residues. V was pared by 0 bases and J by 6 bases, with 4 bases of the junction left unmatched. Germline V gene sequence: CDR1 MGHRA, CDR2 YSYEKL.

The V and J genes are TRBV5-1 and TRBJ1-1; D is perhaps TRBD1 (5 bases). Germline lookup yields CDR1 SGHRS and CDR2 YFSETQ. The CDR3 consists of 15 residues. Trimming shortened V by 4 bases and J by 0 bases, and 13 bases separated the two germline ends. The CDR3 DNA reads as TGCGCCAGCAGCCCGGTTGGGGGGGTGAACACTGAAGCTTTCTTT. Translation gives CASSPVGGVNTEAFF.

The chain couples TRBV4-2 to TRBJ2-1; the match to TRBD1 covers 9 bases. V lost 4 bases, J lost 8 bases, and 12 bases stayed unmatched. The CDR3 extends over 16 amino acids. Germline CDR1 and CDR2: LGHNA and YNFKEQ. For the CDR3, the DNA is TGTGCCAGCAGCCCATCCCTGGGACAGGGTTCTGATGAGCAGTTCTTC. This gives the protein CASSPSLGQGSDEQFF.

The chain is built from TRBV19 and TRBJ2-3; D is perhaps TRBD1 or TRBD2 (5 bases each). There are 17 residues in the CDR3. From germline, CDR1 is LNHDA and CDR2 SQIVND (reference sequence). Trimming cost V 6 bases and J 4 bases, with 23 bases left between them. This CDR3 reads CASRTRGEGIFADTQYF. The CDR3, as DNA: TGTGCCAGTAGAACGAGGGGCGAAGGCATTTTTGCAGATACGCAGTATTTT.

The chain couples TRBV25-1 to TRBJ2-7; perhaps TRBD1 as D (5 bases). CDR1 is MGHDK, CDR2 SYGVNS, per germline. CDR3 size: 14 residues. V was shortened by 3 bases and J by 3 bases, with 12 bases between the two germline ends. The CDR3 loop reads CASSDSPGYYEQYF. The DNA of the CDR3 is TGTGCCAGCAGTGATAGCCCAGGGTACTACGAGCAGTACTTC.

The rearrangement uses TRBV5-1 and TRBJ2-3; 12 nucleotides match TRBD2. With 4 bases clipped from V and 5 bases from J, the junction kept 11 bases outside the gene matches. The CDR3 spans 17 residues. The V gene's germline CDR1 is SGHRS and CDR2 YFSETQ. The CDR3 loop is CASSPGASGGAGDTQYF. For the CDR3, the DNA is TGCGCCAGCAGCCCAGGGGCTAGCGGGGGGGCAGGAGATACGCAGTATTTT.

This clone was counted between two and nine times. V gene TRBV7-9 combines with J gene TRBJ1-2; D remains ambiguous. The V and J ends lost 5 bases and 2 bases respectively, with 15 bases between them. Germline V CDR1 and CDR2: SEHNR, FQNEAQ (reference sequence). The CDR3 is 15 residues long. The CDR3 region is CASSPWEIENYGYTF. As DNA, the CDR3 is TGTGCCAGCAGCCCCTGGGAGATCGAGAACTATGGCTACACCTTC. The full variable domain, in which reference TRBV7-9 and TRBJ1-2 provide the parts outside the CDR3, is DTGVSQNPRHKITKRGQNVTFRCDPISEHNRLYWYRQTLGQGPEFLTYFQNEAQLEKSRLLSDRFSAERPKGSFSTLEIQRTEQGDSAMYLCASSPWEIENYGYTFGSGTRLTVV.